A single sample gave rise to the 15 T cell receptor beta chains below, sequenced in a study of radiotherapy plus CTLA-4 blockade in lung cancer. Assay: immunoSEQ multiplex PCR; the TCRdb copy retains only in-frame clones and omits some. This sample has 30,000 to 45,000 clones, with about three quarters found just once. This specimen was peripheral blood, taken from a patient treated with radiotherapy plus ipilimumab. The source of these receptors is a human donor with non-small cell lung cancer who had stable disease on radiotherapy plus ipilimumab.

This chain links TRBV15 with TRBJ1-1, with 7 bases matching TRBD1. CDR3 size: 14 residues. CDR1 and CDR2 from the germline V gene are LNHNV and YYDKDF (reference sequence). After removal of 8 bases from V and 5 bases from J, the junction contained 11 bases not matched to a gene. In DNA, the CDR3 is TGTGCCACCGGTGACCGCGGACAGGCGACTGAAGCTTTCTTT. This encodes CATGDRGQATEAFF.

The rearrangement links TRBV10-3 to TRBJ1-2; no clear D gene. Germline V gene data show CDR1 as ENHRY and CDR2 as SYGVKD. This CDR3 region has 14 residues. V was cut by 2 bases and J by 2 bases, with 9 bases left in between. The chain's CDR3 is CAISESVPNYGYTF. For the CDR3, the DNA is TGTGCCATCAGTGAGAGCGTGCCCAACTATGGCTACACCTTC.

A single count supports this clone. DNA of the CDR3: TGTGCCAGCAGCTTAGCGCTCGGGGCCGAAACTAATGAAAAACTGTTTTTT. This codes for CASSLALGAETNEKLFF. The chain recombines TRBV7-6 with TRBJ1-4, with TRBD1 as a possible D gene (5 bases). Germline loops: CDR1 SGHVS, CDR2 FNYEAQ. V was trimmed by 0 bases and J by 1 base, leaving 12 bases between them. The CDR3 runs 17 residues.

This chain joins TRBV18 and TRBJ2-1, with D perhaps matching TRBD1 (5 bases). Germline V lookup: CDR1 KGHSH, CDR2 LQKENI. The CDR3 consists of 14 residues. Trimming stripped 3 bases from V and 7 bases from J, with 13 bases between. The CDR3 sequence: CASSPSGIDNEQFF. CDR3 nucleotide sequence: TGTGCCAGCTCACCCTCAGGGATTGATAATGAGCAGTTCTTC.

V usage is TRBV7-7 and J usage is TRBJ2-7; D may be TRBD2 (7 bases). CDR3 length: 15 residues. V lost 1 base and J lost 2, with 12 bases in between. The V gene's germline CDR1 is SSHAT and CDR2 FNYEAQ (reference sequence). In DNA, the CDR3 is TGTGCCAGCAGCTTAGGGGAGGGGGTTACCTACGAGCAGTACTTC. Residues: CASSLGEGVTYEQYF.

The rearrangement joins TRBV6-6 to TRBJ1-2, with D uncertain. Germline CDR1 MNHNY, CDR2 SVGAGI (reference sequence). Between the trimmed V and J ends, which lost 4 bases and 4 bases, there was a span of 13 bases. This CDR3 contains 14 residues. In DNA form, the CDR3 reads TGTGCCAGCAGTTTAGTAGGCGGGCGCTATGGCTACACCTTC. Protein product: CASSLVGGRYGYTF.

The genes are TRBV28 and TRBJ1-2; D may be TRBD1 (6 bases). The V gene lost 10 bases and the J gene lost 8 bases, with 20 bases spanning the gap. Germline V gene lookup returns CDR1 MDHEN and CDR2 SYDVKM. This CDR3 has 13 amino acids. The CDR3 DNA reads as TGTGCCATCCCCGGGGGGCAGGGCGCAGGCTACACCTTC. It specifies CAIPGGQGAGYTF.

This rearrangement joins TRBV7-9 to TRBJ1-5, with 8 bases fitting TRBD1. The J segment lost 6 bases and the V segment lost 5 bases, leaving 6 bases of the junction unmatched. The CDR3 spans 14 residues. Germline CDR1 and CDR2: SEHNR and FQNEAQ (reference sequence). CDR3 DNA sequence: TGTGCCAGCAGCCGGACAGGGTTATCTCAGCCCCAGCATTTT. It is translated as CASSRTGLSQPQHF. Together with reference TRBV7-9 and TRBJ1-5, the CDR3 gives the full variable domain: DTGVSQNPRHKITKRGQNVTFRCDPISEHNRLYWYRQTLGQGPEFLTYFQNEAQLEKSRLLSDRFSAERPKGSFSTLEIQRTEQGDSAMYLCASSRTGLSQPQHFGDGTRLSIL.

The chain has TRBV7-6 and TRBJ2-1, with D uncertain. The CDR3 contains 15 residues. CDR1 is SGHVS and CDR2 is FNYEAQ in the germline V gene. The germline V and J ends were trimmed by 3 bases and 4 bases, with 13 bases remaining between them. CDR3 sequence reads: CASSFRQARYNEQFF. Written as DNA, the CDR3 is TGTGCCAGCAGCTTTAGGCAGGCCAGATACAATGAGCAGTTCTTC.

The V gene is TRBV5-4, the J gene TRBJ1-4; possible D gene TRBD1, 5 bases. V was trimmed by 7 bases and J by 7 bases, leaving 17 bases between them. CDR3 size: 14 residues. Per the germline V gene, CDR1 is SGHNT and CDR2 is YYREEE (reference sequence). CDR3 sequence: CASHLAGGGEKLFF. Written as DNA, the CDR3 is TGTGCCAGCCATTTAGCGGGCGGGGGTGAAAAACTGTTTTTT.

The chain combines TRBV6-5 with TRBJ1-2; D unresolved. The CDR3 totals 13 residues. CDR1 and CDR2 from the germline V gene are MNHEY and SVGAGI. The germline V and J ends were trimmed by 5 bases and 1 base, with 8 bases remaining between them. DNA for the CDR3: TGTGCCAGCAGTCGGGCAGGTAACTATGGCTACACCTTC. It encodes CASSRAGNYGYTF.

This chain links TRBV5-8 with TRBJ2-7; 9 bases agree with TRBD2. The germline gives CDR1 SGHTS, CDR2 YDEGEE. The CDR3 sequence is 15 residues long. V was pared by 2 bases and J by 2 bases, with 5 bases of the junction left unmatched. Here the CDR3 DNA reads TGTGCCAGCAGCTTTAGCGGGGGATCCACCTACGAGCAGTACGTC. Translating it yields CASSFSGGSTYEQYV.

The table lists this clone with a few counts. The chain combines TRBV5-6 with TRBJ2-2; D might be TRBD1 (6 bases). The germline V and J ends were trimmed by 0 bases and 4 bases, with 10 bases remaining between them. This CDR3 comprises 15 residues. CDR1 and CDR2 from the germline V gene are SGHDT and YYEEEE. This CDR3 is CASSLAGRGTGELFF. The CDR3 nucleotides are TGTGCCAGCAGCTTGGCCGGCAGGGGCACCGGGGAGCTGTTTTTT.

This clone occurred once. The rearrangement links TRBV11-2 to TRBJ2-7, with TRBD1 matching 10 bases. The CDR3 has 14 amino acids. Unmatched junction bases numbered 3, after V lost 5 bases and J lost 2 bases. Per germline, CDR1 SGHAT and CDR2 FQNNGV. Here the CDR3 reads CASSRQGATYEQYF. The CDR3 DNA sequence: TGTGCCAGCAGCCGACAGGGGGCGACCTACGAGCAGTACTTC.

The gene calls are TRBV25-1 and TRBJ2-2, with TRBD1 matching over 8 bases. J gave up 4 bases and V 4 bases, and 8 bases lay outside the gene matches. Germline CDR1 is MGHDK and CDR2 is SYGVNS. This CDR3 contains 16 residues. CDR3 protein: CASSAGQGVVTGELFF. Here the CDR3 DNA reads TGTGCCAGCAGTGCCGGACAGGGAGTGGTCACCGGGGAGCTGTTTTTT.